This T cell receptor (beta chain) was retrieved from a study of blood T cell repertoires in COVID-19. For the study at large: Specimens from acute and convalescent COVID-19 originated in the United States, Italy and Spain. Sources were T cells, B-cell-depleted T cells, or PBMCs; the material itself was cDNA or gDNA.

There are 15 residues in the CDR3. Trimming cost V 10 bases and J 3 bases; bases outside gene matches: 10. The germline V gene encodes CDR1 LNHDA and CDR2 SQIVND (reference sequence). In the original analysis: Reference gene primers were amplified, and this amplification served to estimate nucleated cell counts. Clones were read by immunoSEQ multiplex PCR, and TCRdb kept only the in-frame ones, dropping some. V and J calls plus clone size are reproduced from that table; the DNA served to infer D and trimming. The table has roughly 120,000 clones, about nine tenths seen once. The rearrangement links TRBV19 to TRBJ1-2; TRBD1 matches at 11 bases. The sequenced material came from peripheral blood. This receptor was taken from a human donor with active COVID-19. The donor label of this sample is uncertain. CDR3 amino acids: CATRIPGQGDYGYTF. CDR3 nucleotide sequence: TGTGCCACGAGAATCCCGGGACAGGGGGACTATGGCTACACCTTC.